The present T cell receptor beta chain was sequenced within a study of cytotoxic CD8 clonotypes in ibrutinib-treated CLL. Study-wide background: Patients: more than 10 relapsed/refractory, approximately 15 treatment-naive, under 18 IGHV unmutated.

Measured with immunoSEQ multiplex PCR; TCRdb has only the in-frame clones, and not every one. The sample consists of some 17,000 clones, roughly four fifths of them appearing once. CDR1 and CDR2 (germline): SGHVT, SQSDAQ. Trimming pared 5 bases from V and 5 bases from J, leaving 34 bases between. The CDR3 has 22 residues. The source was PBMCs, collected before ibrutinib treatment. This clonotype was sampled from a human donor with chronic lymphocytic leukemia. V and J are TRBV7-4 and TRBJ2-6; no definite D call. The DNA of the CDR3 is TGTGCCAGCAGCGGATCGACGAGAGCAGCGCGACTGGCACAAAGTCGGGCCAACGTCCTGACTTTC. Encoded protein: CASSGSTRAARLAQSRANVLTF.